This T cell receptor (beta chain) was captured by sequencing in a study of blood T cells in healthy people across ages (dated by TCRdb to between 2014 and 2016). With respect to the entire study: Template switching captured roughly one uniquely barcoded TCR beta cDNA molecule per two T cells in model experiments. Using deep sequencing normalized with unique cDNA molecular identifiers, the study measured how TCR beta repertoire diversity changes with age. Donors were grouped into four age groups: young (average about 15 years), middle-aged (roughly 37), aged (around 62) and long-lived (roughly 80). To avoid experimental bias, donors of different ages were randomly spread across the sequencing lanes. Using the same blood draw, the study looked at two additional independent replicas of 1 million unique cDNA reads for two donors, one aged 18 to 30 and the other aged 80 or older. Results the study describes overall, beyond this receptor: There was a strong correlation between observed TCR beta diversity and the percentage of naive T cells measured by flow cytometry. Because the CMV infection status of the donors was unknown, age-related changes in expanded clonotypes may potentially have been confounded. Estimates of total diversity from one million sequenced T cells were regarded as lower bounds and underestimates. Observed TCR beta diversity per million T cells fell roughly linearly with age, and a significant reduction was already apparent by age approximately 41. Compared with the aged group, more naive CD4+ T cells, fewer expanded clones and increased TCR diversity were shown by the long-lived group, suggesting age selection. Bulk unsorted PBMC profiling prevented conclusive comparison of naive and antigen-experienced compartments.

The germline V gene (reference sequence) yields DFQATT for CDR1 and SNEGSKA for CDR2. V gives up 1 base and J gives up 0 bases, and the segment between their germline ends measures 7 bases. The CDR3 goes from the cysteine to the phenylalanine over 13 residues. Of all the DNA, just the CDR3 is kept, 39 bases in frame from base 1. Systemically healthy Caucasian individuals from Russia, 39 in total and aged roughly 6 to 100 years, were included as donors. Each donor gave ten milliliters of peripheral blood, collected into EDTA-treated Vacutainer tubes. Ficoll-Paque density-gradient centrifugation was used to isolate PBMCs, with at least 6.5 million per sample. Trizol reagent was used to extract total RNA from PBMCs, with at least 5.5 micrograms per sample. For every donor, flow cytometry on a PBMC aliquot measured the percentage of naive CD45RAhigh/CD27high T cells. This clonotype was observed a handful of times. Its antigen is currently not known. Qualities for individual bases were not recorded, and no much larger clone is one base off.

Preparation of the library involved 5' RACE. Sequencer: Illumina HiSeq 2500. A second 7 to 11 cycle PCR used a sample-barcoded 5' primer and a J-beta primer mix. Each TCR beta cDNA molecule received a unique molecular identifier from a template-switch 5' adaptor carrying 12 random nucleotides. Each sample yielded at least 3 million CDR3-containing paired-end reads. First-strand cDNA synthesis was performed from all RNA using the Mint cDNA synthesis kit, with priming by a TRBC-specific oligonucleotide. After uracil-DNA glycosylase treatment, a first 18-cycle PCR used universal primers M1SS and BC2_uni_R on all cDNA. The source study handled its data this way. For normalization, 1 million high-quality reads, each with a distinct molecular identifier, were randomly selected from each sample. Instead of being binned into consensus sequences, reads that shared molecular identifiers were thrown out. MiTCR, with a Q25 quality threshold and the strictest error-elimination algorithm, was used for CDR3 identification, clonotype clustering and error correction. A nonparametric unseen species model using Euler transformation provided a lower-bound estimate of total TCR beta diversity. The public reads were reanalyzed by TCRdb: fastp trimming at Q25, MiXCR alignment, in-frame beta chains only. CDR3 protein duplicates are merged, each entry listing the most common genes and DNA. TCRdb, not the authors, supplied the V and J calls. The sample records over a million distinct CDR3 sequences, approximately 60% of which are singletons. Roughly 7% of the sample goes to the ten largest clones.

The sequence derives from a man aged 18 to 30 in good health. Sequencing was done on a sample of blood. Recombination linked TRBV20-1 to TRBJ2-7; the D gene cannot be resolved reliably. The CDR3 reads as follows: CSARGDTSYEQYF. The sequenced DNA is TGCAGTGCTAGAGGTGACACCTCCTACGAGCAGTACTTC.